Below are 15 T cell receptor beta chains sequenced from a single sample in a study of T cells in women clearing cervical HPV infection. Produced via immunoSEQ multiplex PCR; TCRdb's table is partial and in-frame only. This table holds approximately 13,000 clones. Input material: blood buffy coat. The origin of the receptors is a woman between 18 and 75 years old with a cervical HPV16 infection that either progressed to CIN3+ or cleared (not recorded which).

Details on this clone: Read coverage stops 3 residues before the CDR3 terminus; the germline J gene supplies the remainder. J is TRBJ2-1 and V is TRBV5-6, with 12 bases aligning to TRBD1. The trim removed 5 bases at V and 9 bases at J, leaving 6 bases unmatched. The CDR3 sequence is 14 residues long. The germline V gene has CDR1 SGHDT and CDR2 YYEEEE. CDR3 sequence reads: CASRGQGAFSEQFF. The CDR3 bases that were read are TGTGCCAGCAGGGGACAGGGGGCTTTTTCTGAG.

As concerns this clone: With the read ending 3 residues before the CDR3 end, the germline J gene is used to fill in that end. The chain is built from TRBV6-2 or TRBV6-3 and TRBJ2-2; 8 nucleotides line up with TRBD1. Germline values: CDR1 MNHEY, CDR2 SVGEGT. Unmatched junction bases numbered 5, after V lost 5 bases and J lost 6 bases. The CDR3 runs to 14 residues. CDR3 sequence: CASSKTGVAGELFF. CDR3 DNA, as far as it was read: TGTGCCAGCAGTAAGACAGGGGTTGCCGGGGAG.

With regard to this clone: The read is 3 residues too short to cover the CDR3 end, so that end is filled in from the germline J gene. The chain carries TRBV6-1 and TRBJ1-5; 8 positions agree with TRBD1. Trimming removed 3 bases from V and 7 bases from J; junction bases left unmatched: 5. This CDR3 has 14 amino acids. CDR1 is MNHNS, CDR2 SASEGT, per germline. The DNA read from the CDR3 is TGTGCCAGCAGTGACTGGACAGGGCCCCAGCCC. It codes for CASSDWTGPQP. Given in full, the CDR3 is CASSDWTGPQPQHF.

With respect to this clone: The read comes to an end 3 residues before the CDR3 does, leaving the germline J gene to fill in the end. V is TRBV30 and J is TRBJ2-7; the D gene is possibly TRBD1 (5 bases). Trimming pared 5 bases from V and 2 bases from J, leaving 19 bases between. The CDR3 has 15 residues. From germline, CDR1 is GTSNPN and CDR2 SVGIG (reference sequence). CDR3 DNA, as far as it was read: TGTGCCTGGGCGTTCGGTACAGGCACTGCCTACGAG. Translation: CAWAFGTGTAYE. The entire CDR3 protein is CAWAFGTGTAYEQYF.

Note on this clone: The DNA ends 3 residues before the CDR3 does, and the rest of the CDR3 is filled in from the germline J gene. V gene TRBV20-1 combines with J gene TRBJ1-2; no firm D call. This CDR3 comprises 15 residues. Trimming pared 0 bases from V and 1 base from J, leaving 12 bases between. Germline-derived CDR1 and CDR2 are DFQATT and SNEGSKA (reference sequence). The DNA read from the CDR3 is TGCAGTGCTAGAGATATTTCCCAACTTAACTATGGC. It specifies CSARDISQLNYG. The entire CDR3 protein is CSARDISQLNYGYTF.

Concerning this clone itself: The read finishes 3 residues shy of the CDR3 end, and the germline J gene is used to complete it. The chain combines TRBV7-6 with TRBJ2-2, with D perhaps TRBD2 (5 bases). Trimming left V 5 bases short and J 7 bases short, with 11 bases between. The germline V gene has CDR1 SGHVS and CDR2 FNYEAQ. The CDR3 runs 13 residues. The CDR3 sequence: CASSNGVGGELFF. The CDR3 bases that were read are TGTGCCAGCAGCAACGGGGTGGGCGGGGAG. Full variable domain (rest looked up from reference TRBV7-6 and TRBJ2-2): GAGVSQSPRYKVTKRGQDVALRCDPISGHVSLYWYRQALGQGPEFLTYFNYEAQQDKSGLPNDRFSAERPEGSISTLTIQRTEQRDSAMYRCASSNGVGGELFFGEGSRLTVL.

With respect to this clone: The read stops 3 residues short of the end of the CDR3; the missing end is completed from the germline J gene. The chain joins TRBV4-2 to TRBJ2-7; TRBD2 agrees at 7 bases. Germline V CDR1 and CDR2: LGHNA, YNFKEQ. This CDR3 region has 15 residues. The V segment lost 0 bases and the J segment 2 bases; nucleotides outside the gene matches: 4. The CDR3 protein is CASSQEPAGPYEQYF. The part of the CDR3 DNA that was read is TGTGCCAGCAGCCAAGAACCAGCGGGACCCTACGAG.

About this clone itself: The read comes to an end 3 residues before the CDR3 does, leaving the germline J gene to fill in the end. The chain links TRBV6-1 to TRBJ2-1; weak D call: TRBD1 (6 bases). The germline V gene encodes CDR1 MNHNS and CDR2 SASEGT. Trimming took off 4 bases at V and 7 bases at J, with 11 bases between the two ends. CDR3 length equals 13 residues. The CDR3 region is CASSVNRANEQFF. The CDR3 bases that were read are TGTGCCAGCAGTGTAAACAGGGCTAATGAG.

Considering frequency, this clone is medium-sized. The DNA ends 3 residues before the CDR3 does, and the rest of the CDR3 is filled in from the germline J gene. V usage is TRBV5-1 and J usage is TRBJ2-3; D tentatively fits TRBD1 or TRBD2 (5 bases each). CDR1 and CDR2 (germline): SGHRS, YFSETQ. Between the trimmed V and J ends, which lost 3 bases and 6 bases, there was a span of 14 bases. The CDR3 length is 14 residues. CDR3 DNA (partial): TGCGCCAGCAGCTCCGGGAAAGAGGGGGATACG. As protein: CASSSGKEGDT. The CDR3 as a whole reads CASSSGKEGDTQYF.

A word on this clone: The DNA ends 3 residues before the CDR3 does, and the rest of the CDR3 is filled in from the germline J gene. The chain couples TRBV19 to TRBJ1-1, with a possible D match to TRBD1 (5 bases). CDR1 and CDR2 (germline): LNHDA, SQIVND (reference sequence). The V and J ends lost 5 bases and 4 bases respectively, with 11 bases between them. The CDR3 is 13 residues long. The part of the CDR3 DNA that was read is TGTGCCAGTAGTGGCAGGGTGGGCACTGAA. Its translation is CASSGRVGTE. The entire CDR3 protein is CASSGRVGTEAFF.

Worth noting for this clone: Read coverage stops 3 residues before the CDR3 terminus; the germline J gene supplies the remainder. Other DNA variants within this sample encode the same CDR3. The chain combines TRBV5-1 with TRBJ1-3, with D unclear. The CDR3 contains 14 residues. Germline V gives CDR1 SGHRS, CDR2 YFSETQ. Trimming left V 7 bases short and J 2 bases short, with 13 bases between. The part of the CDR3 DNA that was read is TGCGCCAGCCGCGAGCGGTCAGCTGGAAACACC. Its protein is CASRERSAGNT. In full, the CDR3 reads CASRERSAGNTIYF.

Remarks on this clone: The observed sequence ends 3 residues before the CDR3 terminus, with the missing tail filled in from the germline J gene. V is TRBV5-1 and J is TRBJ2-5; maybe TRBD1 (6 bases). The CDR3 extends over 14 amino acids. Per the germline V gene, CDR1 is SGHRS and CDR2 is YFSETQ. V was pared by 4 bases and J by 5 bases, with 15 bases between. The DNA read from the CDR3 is TGCGCCAGCAGCGGTAATACAGGGTGGGAGACC. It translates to CASSGNTGWET. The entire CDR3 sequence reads CASSGNTGWETQYF.

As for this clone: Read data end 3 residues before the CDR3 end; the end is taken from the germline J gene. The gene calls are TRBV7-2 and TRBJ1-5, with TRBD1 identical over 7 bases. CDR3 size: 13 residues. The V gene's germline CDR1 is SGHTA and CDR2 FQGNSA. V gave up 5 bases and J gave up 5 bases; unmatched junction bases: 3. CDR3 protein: CASSRQGYQPQHF. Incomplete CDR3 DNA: TGTGCCAGCAGCCGACAGGGATATCAGCCC.

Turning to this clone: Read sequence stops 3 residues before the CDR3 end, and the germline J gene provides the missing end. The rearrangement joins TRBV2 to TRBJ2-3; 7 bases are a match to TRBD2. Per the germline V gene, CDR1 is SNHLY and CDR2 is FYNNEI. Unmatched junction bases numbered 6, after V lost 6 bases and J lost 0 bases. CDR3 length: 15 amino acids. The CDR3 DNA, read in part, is TGTGCCAGCAGCGCGGGGGAGCCTAGCACAGATACG. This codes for CASSAGEPSTDT. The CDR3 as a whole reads CASSAGEPSTDTQYF.

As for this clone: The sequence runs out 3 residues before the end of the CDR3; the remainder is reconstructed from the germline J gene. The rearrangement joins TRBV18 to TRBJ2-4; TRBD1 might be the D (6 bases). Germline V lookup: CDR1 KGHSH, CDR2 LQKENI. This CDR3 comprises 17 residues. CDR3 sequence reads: CASSPLLDSPTNYGQYF. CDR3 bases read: TGTGCCAGCTCACCACTCCTGGACAGCCCAACTAACTATGGT.